A single sample gave rise to the 5 T cell receptor beta chains below, sequenced in a study of T-cell memory formation after mild COVID-19. TCRdb called the 5' RACE reads again in MiXCR, with one record for every CDR3 protein. The table lists 220,000 or so distinct CDR3 sequences, 9.5% to 10% of them singletons. The sequenced sample consisted of PBMCs or a T cell subset sorted from them (not recorded which). The receptors stem from a man younger than 35 who had mild COVID-19 (a few samples of this study predate the infection). Cell type and time point are not known.

This clonotype was detected many times. The rearrangement uses TRBV30 and TRBJ2-3; 11 bases are shared with TRBD2. Unmatched junction bases numbered 5, after V lost 6 bases and J lost 6 bases. Germline V gives CDR1 GTSNPN, CDR2 SVGIG (reference sequence). The CDR3 contains 13 residues. The DNA for the CDR3 is TGTGCCTGTTCACTAGCGGGGGCGGATACGCAGTATTTT. Translation gives CACSLAGADTQYF.

This sequence joins TRBV20-1 and TRBJ2-1, with 7 bases lining up with TRBD1. Germline lookup yields CDR1 DFQATT and CDR2 SNEGSKA (reference sequence). The length of the CDR3 is 11 residues. V was pared by 3 bases and J by 10 bases, with 3 bases of the junction left unmatched. CDR3 in DNA: TGCAGTGCTAGTAGACAGGGAGAGCAGTTCTTC. Amino acids: CSASRQGEQFF.

A few counts support this clonotype. The gene calls are TRBV7-3 and TRBJ2-3; TRBD2 is a possible D gene (6 bases). CDR1 is SGHTA, CDR2 FQGTGA, per germline. The CDR3 runs 12 residues. Trimming removed 8 bases from V and 3 bases from J, with 9 bases in between. For the CDR3, the DNA is TGTGCCAGCTGCGGGGAAACAGATACGCAGTATTTT. This gives the protein CASCGETDTQYF.

A few counts support this clonotype. The rearrangement joins TRBV6-1 to TRBJ1-2, with TRBD1 as a possible D gene (6 bases). Germline values: CDR1 MNHNS, CDR2 SASEGT. The germline V and J ends were trimmed by 6 bases and 4 bases, with 12 bases remaining between them. CDR3 length equals 13 residues. The CDR3, as DNA: TGTGCCAGCAGGGAGGGGGTAGGCTATGGCTACACCTTC. As protein: CASREGVGYGYTF.

This clonotype has at least ten counts. V gene TRBV6-5 combines with J gene TRBJ2-2, with no clear D. V shed 7 bases and J shed 3 bases, with 12 bases lying between them. In germline, CDR1 is MNHEY, CDR2 SVGAGI. The CDR3 has 14 residues. CDR3: CASTPFGDTGELFF. The CDR3, as DNA: TGTGCCAGCACCCCATTTGGGGACACCGGGGAGCTGTTTTTT.